This TCR beta chain was documented in a study of T cells in Graves' hyperthyroidism and ophthalmopathy. This CDR3 has 15 amino acids. Germline V gene sequence: CDR1 SGHTA, CDR2 FQGNSA. The germline V and J ends were trimmed by 4 bases and 1 base, with 11 bases remaining between them. The CDR3 regions of TCR beta were amplified from RNA transcripts. Primed by the HTBI set, a first-round RT-PCR was run on the TCR CDR3. Each CDR3 protein gets one entry after TCRdb re-called the multiplex PCR reads with MiXCR. This sample has hundreds of thousands of distinct CDR3 sequences; roughly 14% occur once, and the top ten carry roughly 7.7%.

Specimen: blood. The chain is built from TRBV7-2 and TRBJ1-3, with a possible D match to TRBD1 (6 bases). This receptor was identified in a young woman with Graves' hyperthyroidism. CDR3 in amino acids: CASSSPGVSGNTIYF. The CDR3 DNA reads TGTGCCAGCAGCTCGCCAGGGGTTTCTGGAAACACCATATATTTT.